This T cell receptor (beta chain) came from a study of Ad26.COV2.S vaccination and SARS-CoV-2 variants. Treatment noted: about 20 received Ad26.COV2.S at low or high dose, single or two shots; 5 received placebo; per-sample allocation not given. Day 63 following the first vaccine or placebo injection was when the samples were taken. Trimming left V 8 bases short and J 6 bases short, with 20 bases between. Germline values: CDR1 SGHTA, CDR2 FQGNSA. This CDR3 contains 16 residues. Generated by immunoSEQ multiplex PCR, the TCRdb table keeps only in-frame clones and is missing some. The sample carries hundreds of thousands of clones, less than 90% recorded once.

The rearrangement joins TRBV7-2 to TRBJ1-6; D is ambiguous. The sequence derives from a person between 18 and 59 years old who received the Ad26.COV2.S COVID-19 vaccine or a placebo. This material consisted of peripheral blood, taken in a trial of Ad26.COV2.S vaccine versus placebo. In DNA, the CDR3 is TGTGCCAGCGCCCCGAAGGTCGGGAATCTTAATTCACCCCTCCACTTT. Translation gives CASAPKVGNLNSPLHF.